A selection of T cell receptor beta chains follows, all from one sample in a study of regulatory T cells in long-lasting Graves disease. TCRdb redid the calling of the multiplex PCR reads with MiXCR, one entry per CDR3 protein. The sample consists of roughly 360,000 distinct CDR3 sequences, around 23% of them appearing once. Sample: peripheral blood mononuclear cells (PBMCs), taken when the disease was refractory, from a patient treated with antithyroid drugs. Receptors originate from a woman in her thirties or forties with Graves disease. CDR3s include the opening cysteine and the closing phenylalanine or tryptophan. Each record gives: CDR3 protein, CDR3 DNA, clone size, V gene, D gene, J gene. The D gene is left open where the match is weak. The size field is filled for only some rows; it gives once, few, many or a size class.

CDR3 protein: CASSLVGGYDQETQYF
CDR3 DNA: TGTGCCAGCAGCTTGGTTGGGGGGTACGATCAAGAGACCCAGTACTTC
clone size: few
V gene: TRBV5-4
D gene: NA
J gene: TRBJ2-5

CDR3 protein: CASRKIDEKLFF
CDR3 DNA: TGTGCCAGCAGGAAAATTGACGAAAAACTGTTTTTT
clone size: NA
V gene: TRBV2
D gene: NA
J gene: TRBJ1-4

CDR3 protein: CASSEELAGRETQYF
CDR3 DNA: TGTGCCAGCAGTGAAGAACTAGCGGGACGAGAGACCCAGTACTTC
clone size: medium-sized
V gene: TRBV2
D gene: TRBD2
J gene: TRBJ2-5

CDR3 protein: CASRRTGTGDEQYF
CDR3 DNA: TGTGCCAGCAGACGTACCGGGACAGGGGACGAGCAGTACTTC
clone size: NA
V gene: TRBV28
D gene: TRBD1
J gene: TRBJ2-7

CDR3 protein: CASSLQGINQPQHF
CDR3 DNA: TGTGCCAGCAGCTTACAGGGGATCAATCAGCCCCAGCATTTT
clone size: many
V gene: TRBV5-6
D gene: TRBD1
J gene: TRBJ1-5

CDR3 protein: CSAAGLMNTEAFF
CDR3 DNA: TGCAGTGCTGCGGGCCTTATGAACACTGAAGCTTTCTTT
clone size: many
V gene: TRBV20-1
D gene: NA
J gene: TRBJ1-1

CDR3 protein: CASSDRRELNQPQHF
CDR3 DNA: TGTGCCAGCAGTGATCGGAGGGAACTCAATCAGCCCCAGCATTTT
clone size: few
V gene: TRBV2
D gene: NA
J gene: TRBJ1-5

CDR3 protein: CASSPMGGAATLTEAFF
CDR3 DNA: TGTGCCAGCAGCCCGATGGGTGGAGCCGCAACCCTCACTGAAGCTTTCTTT
clone size: few
V gene: TRBV5-5
D gene: NA
J gene: TRBJ1-1

CDR3 protein: CASSSFPGLTAGELFF
CDR3 DNA: TGTGCCAGCAGTTCCTTTCCGGGCTTGACCGCCGGGGAGCTGTTTTTT
clone size: NA
V gene: TRBV11-2
D gene: NA
J gene: TRBJ2-2

CDR3 protein: CASKSLGQGTSYEQYF
CDR3 DNA: TGTGCCAGCAAGAGTTTGGGACAGGGAACCTCCTACGAGCAGTACTTC
clone size: many
V gene: TRBV6-2/TRBV6-3
D gene: TRBD1
J gene: TRBJ2-7

CDR3 protein: CASQGIIAASYNEQFF
CDR3 DNA: TGTGCCAGTCAAGGGATCATAGCAGCCTCCTACAATGAGCAGTTCTTC
clone size: NA
V gene: TRBV19
D gene: NA
J gene: TRBJ2-1

CDR3 protein: CSALGQHLQYEQYF
CDR3 DNA: TGCAGTGCTCTAGGACAGCATCTACAATACGAGCAGTACTTC
clone size: NA
V gene: TRBV20-1
D gene: NA
J gene: TRBJ2-7

CDR3 protein: CASSSDGTLQYF
CDR3 DNA: TGTGCCAGCAGCTCGGACGGGACACTTCAGTACTTC
clone size: NA
V gene: TRBV7-3
D gene: NA
J gene: TRBJ2-4

CDR3 protein: CASSYDSSSGNTIYF
CDR3 DNA: TGTGCCAGCAGTTATGACAGTTCCTCTGGAAACACCATATATTTT
clone size: many
V gene: TRBV28
D gene: NA
J gene: TRBJ1-3

CDR3 protein: CASSEIWEETQYF
CDR3 DNA: TGTGCCAGCAGCGAGATATGGGAAGAGACCCAGTACTTC
clone size: many
V gene: TRBV2
D gene: NA
J gene: TRBJ2-5

CDR3 protein: CASSRSTDTQYF
CDR3 DNA: TGTGCCAGCAGTCGTAGCACAGATACGCAGTATTTT
clone size: NA
V gene: TRBV12-3/TRBV12-4
D gene: NA
J gene: TRBJ2-3

CDR3 protein: CASRNRVTSGNTIYF
CDR3 DNA: TGTGCCAGCAGGAACAGGGTTACGTCTGGAAACACCATATATTTT
clone size: NA
V gene: TRBV3-1
D gene: NA
J gene: TRBJ1-3

CDR3 protein: CASSLSWGVYGYTF
CDR3 DNA: TGTGCCAGCAGTTTATCATGGGGGGTCTATGGCTACACCTTC
clone size: many
V gene: TRBV28
D gene: NA
J gene: TRBJ1-2

CDR3 protein: CASSAASSYEQYF
CDR3 DNA: TGCGCCAGCAGCGCGGCCAGCTCCTACGAGCAGTACTTC
clone size: NA
V gene: TRBV10-2
D gene: NA
J gene: TRBJ2-7

CDR3 protein: CAISDFGGDQPQHF
CDR3 DNA: TGTGCCATCAGTGATTTCGGTGGGGATCAGCCCCAGCATTTT
clone size: NA
V gene: TRBV10-3
D gene: NA
J gene: TRBJ1-5

CDR3 protein: CASSLFLSAYEQYF
CDR3 DNA: NA
clone size: many
V gene: TRBV11-2
D gene: NA
J gene: TRBJ2-7

CDR3 protein: CASSQEHRDPSQPQHF
CDR3 DNA: TGCGCCAGCAGCCAGGAGCACCGGGACCCCAGTCAGCCCCAGCATTTT
clone size: NA
V gene: TRBV4-1
D gene: NA
J gene: TRBJ1-5

CDR3 protein: CASSPDAMNTEAFF
CDR3 DNA: TGTGCCAGCAGCCCAGATGCCATGAACACTGAAGCTTTCTTT
clone size: few
V gene: TRBV13
D gene: NA
J gene: TRBJ1-1

CDR3 protein: CASSFINSPLHF
CDR3 DNA: TGTGCCAGCAGTTTTATTAATTCACCCCTCCACTTT
clone size: few
V gene: TRBV27
D gene: NA
J gene: TRBJ1-6

CDR3 protein: CASSEQRQGASGNTIYF
CDR3 DNA: TGTGCCAGCAGTGAACAAAGACAGGGGGCTTCTGGAAACACCATATATTTT
clone size: few
V gene: TRBV25-1
D gene: TRBD1
J gene: TRBJ1-3

CDR3 protein: CASSAGQASYEQYF
CDR3 DNA: TGTGCCAGCAGCGCGGGACAGGCCTCCTACGAGCAGTACTTC
clone size: many
V gene: TRBV2
D gene: TRBD1
J gene: TRBJ2-7

CDR3 protein: CASSYSGQTYEQYF
CDR3 DNA: TGTGCCAGCAGTTACTCAGGACAGACCTACGAGCAGTACTTC
clone size: many
V gene: TRBV6-9
D gene: NA
J gene: TRBJ2-7

CDR3 protein: CASSKALAGGPSDTQYF
CDR3 DNA: TGTGCCAGCAGTAAAGCCCTAGCGGGAGGTCCGTCAGATACGCAGTATTTT
clone size: NA
V gene: TRBV6-1
D gene: TRBD2
J gene: TRBJ2-3

CDR3 protein: CASSQPGLRYF
CDR3 DNA: TGTGCCAGCAGTCAACCGGGACTGCGCTATTTT
clone size: NA
V gene: TRBV28
D gene: NA
J gene: TRBJ2-3

CDR3 protein: CASSPVGKKTGELFF
CDR3 DNA: TGTGCCAGCAGCCCAGTGGGGAAGAAGACCGGGGAGCTGTTTTTT
clone size: many
V gene: TRBV11-2
D gene: NA
J gene: TRBJ2-2

CDR3 protein: CASSLDFRVDTGELFF
CDR3 DNA: TGTGCCAGCAGCTTAGATTTTCGGGTCGACACCGGGGAGCTGTTTTTT
clone size: NA
V gene: TRBV11-2
D gene: NA
J gene: TRBJ2-2

CDR3 protein: CASSPAESTSGETQYF
CDR3 DNA: TGTGCCAGCAGTCCCGCCGAATCCACTAGCGGAGAGACCCAGTACTTC
clone size: many
V gene: TRBV12-3/TRBV12-4
D gene: TRBD2
J gene: TRBJ2-5

CDR3 protein: CAWSVSPLSGELFF
CDR3 DNA: TGTGCCTGGAGTGTATCCCCCCTCTCCGGGGAGCTGTTTTTT
clone size: NA
V gene: TRBV30
D gene: NA
J gene: TRBJ2-2

CDR3 protein: CASRPRTGVNTEAFF
CDR3 DNA: TGTGCCAGCAGACCTAGGACAGGGGTGAACACTGAAGCTTTCTTT
clone size: once
V gene: TRBV7-6
D gene: TRBD1
J gene: TRBJ1-1

CDR3 protein: CASSSGQGMYEQYF
CDR3 DNA: TGCGCCAGCAGCTCGGGACAGGGGATGTACGAGCAGTACTTC
clone size: NA
V gene: TRBV5-1
D gene: TRBD1
J gene: TRBJ2-7

CDR3 protein: CASSPPKTGSIDEQYF
CDR3 DNA: TGCGCCAGCAGCCCCCCCAAGACAGGGTCCATAGACGAGCAGTACTTC
clone size: few
V gene: TRBV5-1
D gene: TRBD1
J gene: TRBJ2-7

CDR3 protein: CATLTGTSIPYEQYF
CDR3 DNA: TGTGCCACCTTAACCGGGACCTCCATCCCCTACGAGCAGTACTTC
clone size: many
V gene: TRBV2
D gene: NA
J gene: TRBJ2-7

CDR3 protein: CASSPTWGSTDTQYF
CDR3 DNA: TGTGCCAGCAGCCCTACCTGGGGGAGCACAGATACGCAGTATTTT
clone size: many
V gene: TRBV28
D gene: NA
J gene: TRBJ2-3

CDR3 protein: CSVVEDSGNTIYF
CDR3 DNA: TGCAGCGTTGTTGAGGACTCTGGAAACACCATATATTTT
clone size: few
V gene: TRBV29-1
D gene: NA
J gene: TRBJ1-3

CDR3 protein: CSARDTKSGANIQYF
CDR3 DNA: TGCAGTGCTAGAGATACCAAAAGCGGGGCAAACATTCAGTACTTC
clone size: NA
V gene: TRBV20-1
D gene: TRBD2
J gene: TRBJ2-4

CDR3 protein: CASMGYRASTGELFF
CDR3 DNA: TGCGCCAGCATGGGTTACAGGGCTAGCACCGGGGAGCTGTTTTTT
clone size: few
V gene: TRBV4-1
D gene: NA
J gene: TRBJ2-2

CDR3 protein: CATSRVGLAGETQYF
CDR3 DNA: TGTGCCACCAGCAGAGTTGGACTAGCGGGTGAGACCCAGTACTTC
clone size: NA
V gene: TRBV15
D gene: TRBD2
J gene: TRBJ2-5

CDR3 protein: CSAPRRYTGELFF
CDR3 DNA: TGCAGTGCTCCCAGGAGGTACACCGGGGAGCTGTTTTTT
clone size: NA
V gene: TRBV20-1
D gene: NA
J gene: TRBJ2-2

CDR3 protein: CASSSGLVLWDEQFF
CDR3 DNA: TGTGCCAGCAGTTCGGGACTAGTGCTTTGGGATGAGCAGTTCTTC
clone size: NA
V gene: TRBV28
D gene: TRBD2
J gene: TRBJ2-1

CDR3 protein: CASSWGGVSNQPQHF
CDR3 DNA: TGTGCCAGTAGTTGGGGCGGGGTTAGCAATCAGCCCCAGCATTTT
clone size: NA
V gene: TRBV19
D gene: NA
J gene: TRBJ1-5

CDR3 protein: CASSELGPSNQPQHF
CDR3 DNA: TGTGCCAGCAGTGAACTAGGACCGTCCAATCAGCCCCAGCATTTT
clone size: many
V gene: TRBV2
D gene: NA
J gene: TRBJ1-5

CDR3 protein: CASSLGSQGPYEQYF
CDR3 DNA: TGTGCCAGCAGTTTGGGGAGTCAAGGTCCCTACGAGCAGTACTTC
clone size: many
V gene: TRBV28
D gene: NA
J gene: TRBJ2-7

CDR3 protein: CASSGQGHGEQYF
CDR3 DNA: TGTGCCAGTTCAGGACAGGGCCACGGCGAGCAGTACTTC
clone size: NA
V gene: TRBV19
D gene: TRBD1
J gene: TRBJ2-7

CDR3 protein: CAISGIRDRDQPQHF
CDR3 DNA: TGTGCCATCAGTGGGATCCGGGACAGGGATCAGCCCCAGCATTTT
clone size: many
V gene: TRBV10-3
D gene: TRBD1
J gene: TRBJ1-5

CDR3 protein: CASSFPGGSEAFF
CDR3 DNA: TGTGCCAGCAGTTTCCCCGGGGGGTCTGAAGCTTTCTTT
clone size: many
V gene: TRBV27
D gene: NA
J gene: TRBJ1-1

CDR3 protein: CAGSEEGTGGGEQYF
CDR3 DNA: TGTGCCGGCAGTGAAGAAGGGACAGGGGGCGGTGAGCAGTACTTC
clone size: few
V gene: TRBV6-1
D gene: TRBD1
J gene: TRBJ2-7

CDR3 protein: CASSVAERDVYYGYTF
CDR3 DNA: TGTGCCAGCAGCGTAGCAGAGCGGGACGTATACTATGGCTACACCTTC
clone size: many
V gene: TRBV9
D gene: NA
J gene: TRBJ1-2

CDR3 protein: CASSFGGAVGTEAFF
CDR3 DNA: TGTGCCAGCAGCTTTGGAGGGGCCGTTGGCACTGAAGCTTTCTTT
clone size: many
V gene: TRBV11-2
D gene: NA
J gene: TRBJ1-1

CDR3 protein: CASSPTSGGYEQYF
CDR3 DNA: TGTGCCAGCAGCCCAACTAGCGGAGGTTACGAGCAGTACTTC
clone size: few
V gene: TRBV7-8
D gene: TRBD2
J gene: TRBJ2-7

CDR3 protein: CASVSWRETDTQYF
CDR3 DNA: TGTGCCAGCGTCAGCTGGCGGGAGACAGATACGCAGTATTTT
clone size: NA
V gene: TRBV28
D gene: TRBD2
J gene: TRBJ2-3

CDR3 protein: CASTRGKGLYEQYF
CDR3 DNA: TGTGCCAGCACCCGCGGGAAAGGCCTCTACGAGCAGTACTTC
clone size: NA
V gene: TRBV3-1
D gene: NA
J gene: TRBJ2-7

CDR3 protein: CATSNSRSGYEQYF
CDR3 DNA: TGTGCCACCAGCAATTCACGTAGCGGGTACGAGCAGTACTTC
clone size: many
V gene: TRBV15
D gene: TRBD2
J gene: TRBJ2-7

CDR3 protein: CASGTIYSMNTEAFF
CDR3 DNA: TGTGCTAGTGGAACTATCTACTCAATGAACACTGAAGCTTTCTTT
clone size: many
V gene: TRBV12-5
D gene: NA
J gene: TRBJ1-1

CDR3 protein: CASNYSGTGQPQHF
CDR3 DNA: TGTGCCAGCAATTATTCTGGAACTGGCCAGCCCCAGCATTTT
clone size: few
V gene: TRBV6-5
D gene: NA
J gene: TRBJ1-5